This entry lists 23 T cell receptor beta chains sequenced from one sample in a study of technical replicates of blood from a handful of donors. Some clones are missing from TCRdb's copy, which holds only in-frame ones; the method was immunoSEQ multiplex PCR. The sample shows about 81,000 clones, approximately 94% of them seen only once. Sequences were obtained from T cells isolated from PBMCs. These receptor sequences come from a human donor in good health.

The J gene is TRBJ2-1, the V gene TRBV27; 11 bases are shared with TRBD2. Germline CDR1 MNHEY, CDR2 SMNVEV (reference sequence). The CDR3 consists of 16 residues. Trimming at V came to 5 bases and at J to 3 bases, leaving 6 bases not matched to a gene. CDR3 DNA: TGTGCCAGCAGTGCAACTAGCGGGAGACTCTACAATGAGCAGTTCTTC. Translating gives CASSATSGRLYNEQFF.

The chain is built from TRBV5-1 and TRBJ1-4; the match to TRBD1 covers 8 bases. J was trimmed by 7 bases and V by 0 bases; bases with no gene match: 2. CDR3 length equals 14 residues. Germline values: CDR1 SGHRS, CDR2 YFSETQ. Here the CDR3 reads CASSLGDRGEKLFF. CDR3 sequence (DNA): TGCGCCAGCAGCTTGGGCGACAGGGGTGAAAAACTGTTTTTT.

This clone has just one count. This chain joins TRBV6-5 and TRBJ2-7; D remains ambiguous. Deletions cut 0 bases from V and 2 bases from J, with 11 bases between. The CDR3 loop spans 15 amino acids. CDR1 and CDR2 from the germline V gene are MNHEY and SVGAGI. DNA for the CDR3: TGTGCCAGCAGTTACTCGTCACAATATGCCTACGAGCAGTACTTC. Translated: CASSYSSQYAYEQYF.

The rearrangement links TRBV11-3 to TRBJ2-3, with 10 nucleotides matching TRBD2. The J segment lost 1 base and the V segment lost 6 bases, leaving 10 bases of the junction unmatched. Germline V gene data show CDR1 as SGHNT and CDR2 as YENEEA. CDR3 length: 17 residues. The CDR3 spells CASSLKREGGGTDTQYF. Written as DNA, the CDR3 is TGTGCCAGCAGTCTTAAGCGGGAGGGAGGAGGCACAGATACGCAGTATTTT.

The count of this clone is one. This chain connects TRBV25-1 to TRBJ1-3; D might be TRBD1 (5 bases). The CDR3 length is 13 residues. The germline V gene has CDR1 MGHDK and CDR2 SYGVNS. Trimming shortened V by 5 bases and J by 7 bases, and 12 bases separated the two germline ends. As DNA, the CDR3 is TGTGCCAGCAGTCGATCAGGGTGGAACACCATATATTTT. Protein product: CASSRSGWNTIYF.

This clone appeared a single time. The V gene is TRBV7-2, the J gene TRBJ2-4; D perhaps matches TRBD2 (5 bases). CDR3 size: 15 residues. V was clipped by 3 bases and J by 7 bases, with 16 bases between them. The germline CDR1 and CDR2 sequences are SGHTA and FQGNSA. CDR3 amino acids: CASSFPDTRRNIQYF. In DNA, the CDR3 is TGTGCCAGCAGCTTCCCAGACACTAGGCGTAACATTCAGTACTTC.

This chain joins TRBV14 and TRBJ2-2; 8 bases agree with TRBD1. With 3 bases clipped from V and 1 base from J, the junction kept 7 bases outside the gene matches. Per germline, CDR1 SGHDN and CDR2 FVKESK. The CDR3 loop spans 17 amino acids. This CDR3 is CASSHPRQGLNTGELFF. The CDR3 DNA sequence: TGTGCCAGCAGCCACCCTAGACAGGGGCTGAACACCGGGGAGCTGTTTTTT.

The chain uses TRBV19 and TRBJ1-4, with TRBD1 identical over 7 bases. V trimming: 7 bases; J trimming: 8 bases; junction bases outside the gene matches: 10. The CDR3 has 14 residues. Germline lookup yields CDR1 LNHDA and CDR2 SQIVND (reference sequence). This chain's CDR3 is CASNRQGNSEKLFF. CDR3 DNA: TGTGCCAGTAACCGACAGGGTAATTCGGAAAAACTGTTTTTT.

Only one count was recorded for this clone. The V call is TRBV6-5, the J call TRBJ1-5; maybe TRBD1 (6 bases). Germline V CDR1 and CDR2: MNHEY, SVGAGI. With 11 bases removed from V and 7 bases from J, the gap between germline ends came to 18 bases. The CDR3 is made up of 13 amino acids. The CDR3 DNA follows: TGTGCCGGTCAACAGGGCGTAGGGCAGCCCCAGCATTTT. Protein sequence: CAGQQGVGQPQHF.

J is TRBJ1-1 and V is TRBV28; D unclear. Per germline, CDR1 MDHEN and CDR2 SYDVKM. Trimming took 2 bases from V and 6 from J, leaving 4 bases between them. This CDR3 has 11 amino acids. CDR3 bases: TGTGCCAGCAGTTTAGTAGCTGAAGCTTTCTTT. It is translated as CASSLVAEAFF.

V and J are TRBV25-1 and TRBJ2-3; possible D gene TRBD2, 5 bases. Trimming removed 2 bases from V and 1 base from J, with 10 bases in between. Germline assignment: CDR1 MGHDK and CDR2 SYGVNS. The CDR3 extends over 15 amino acids. This chain's CDR3 is CASSERAEGTDTQYF. The CDR3 DNA reads as TGTGCCAGCAGTGAAAGAGCGGAAGGCACAGATACGCAGTATTTT.

V usage is TRBV4-1 and J usage is TRBJ1-1; 7 bases match TRBD1. Germline CDR1 and CDR2: MGHRA and YSYEKL. The CDR3 length is 15 residues. The V gene end was trimmed by 2 bases and the J gene end by 0 bases; junction bases not matched to a gene: 3. The CDR3: CASSQQTGMNTEAFF. The CDR3 bases are TGCGCCAGCAGCCAACAGACAGGGATGAACACTGAAGCTTTCTTT.

The chain is built from TRBV27 and TRBJ2-1; a possible D gene is TRBD1 (5 bases). Deletions cut 8 bases from V and 5 bases from J, with 13 bases between. Germline V lookup: CDR1 MNHEY, CDR2 SMNVEV (reference sequence). The CDR3 has 13 amino acids. DNA of the CDR3: TGTGCCAGCCAAAGAGGACACAACAATGAGCAGTTCTTC. As protein: CASQRGHNNEQFF.

V gene TRBV13 combines with J gene TRBJ2-7, with D possibly matching TRBD2 (7 bases). Looked up from germline, CDR1 is PRHDT and CDR2 is FYEKMQ (reference sequence). Trimming removed 5 bases from V and 4 bases from J, with 15 bases in between. This CDR3 region has 14 residues. The CDR3 region has the DNA TGTGCCAGCAGCGGTACAGGGAGGGGTTACGAGCAGTACTTC. Translating it yields CASSGTGRGYEQYF.

The chain uses TRBV5-1 and TRBJ2-1; D is perhaps TRBD2 (5 bases). Germline V CDR1 and CDR2: SGHRS, YFSETQ. This CDR3 spans 15 amino acids. V lost 2 bases and J 0 bases, leaving 9 bases between the germline ends. CDR3 residues: CASSFEGTSYNEQFF. CDR3 coding DNA: TGCGCCAGCAGCTTTGAGGGTACCTCCTACAATGAGCAGTTCTTC.

The chain uses TRBV27 and TRBJ1-5; D remains ambiguous. The V end was cut by 2 bases, the J end by 7 bases, with 12 bases between. CDR1 and CDR2 from the germline V gene are MNHEY and SMNVEV (reference sequence). This CDR3 has 14 residues. CDR3 sequence reads: CASSLGVAGQPQHF. The CDR3 DNA reads as TGTGCCAGCAGTTTAGGCGTGGCGGGCCAGCCCCAGCATTTT.

The chain links TRBV2 to TRBJ1-5; a possible D gene is TRBD1 (5 bases). The germline V gene has CDR1 SNHLY and CDR2 FYNNEI. This CDR3 region has 13 residues. V dropped 5 bases and J dropped 3 bases, with 8 bases sitting between them. CDR3 nucleotides: TGTGCCAGCAGTCGGACATACAATCAGCCCCAGCATTTT. Its protein is CASSRTYNQPQHF. The whole variable domain, remainder taken from reference TRBV2 and TRBJ1-5, is EPEVTQTPSHQVTQMGQEVILRCVPISNHLYFYWYRQILGQKVEFLVSFYNNEISEKSEIFDDQFSVERPDGSNFTLKIRSTKLEDSAMYFCASSRTYNQPQHFGDGTRLSIL.

The chain couples TRBV9 to TRBJ2-3; 7 bases are a match to TRBD1. V shed 5 bases and J 2 bases; nucleotides not matched to a gene: 8. This CDR3 region has 15 residues. Looked up from germline, CDR1 is SGDLS and CDR2 is YYNGEE. The CDR3, as DNA: TGTGCCAGCAGATTAGGCGGACAGGTCACAGATACGCAGTATTTT. Translated: CASRLGGQVTDTQYF.

The V gene is TRBV5-1, the J gene TRBJ2-1, with D maybe TRBD1 (5 bases). The V end was cut by 0 bases, the J end by 4 bases, with 11 bases between. Germline V lookup: CDR1 SGHRS, CDR2 YFSETQ. CDR3 length equals 15 residues. CDR3 residues: CASSLVQGKYNEQFF. CDR3 DNA sequence: TGCGCCAGCAGCTTGGTTCAGGGTAAATACAATGAGCAGTTCTTC.

This clone showed up just once. The chain recombines TRBV7-9 with TRBJ2-7, with 14 bases that match TRBD2. The CDR3 runs 17 residues. With V trimmed by 5 bases and J by 4 bases, 10 bases remained unmatched. The germline gives CDR1 SEHNR, CDR2 FQNEAQ (reference sequence). The CDR3 DNA follows: TGTGCCAGCAGCCCGACTTTTGGACTAGCGGGAGGTTACGAGCAGTACTTC. It is translated as CASSPTFGLAGGYEQYF.

The rearrangement links TRBV4-1 to TRBJ2-7, with 12 bases matching TRBD2. The CDR3 has 16 amino acids. Germline CDR1 reads MGHRA; CDR2 reads YSYEKL. The V segment lost 3 bases and the J segment 5 bases; nucleotides outside the gene matches: 8. CDR3 protein: CASSQQTSGRSHEQYF. The CDR3 nucleotides read TGCGCCAGCAGCCAGCAGACTAGCGGGAGATCCCACGAGCAGTACTTC.

V and J are TRBV4-3 and TRBJ1-2; D gene uncertain. This CDR3 has 14 residues. Germline loops: CDR1 LGHNA, CDR2 YSLEER. The ends were cut back, 1 base at V and 1 base at J, with 7 bases in the middle. CDR3: CASSQARINYGYTF. The DNA of the CDR3 is TGCGCCAGCAGCCAAGCGAGGATTAACTATGGCTACACCTTC.

This chain uses TRBV18 with TRBJ2-2; the D gene is possibly TRBD1 (5 bases). V lost 5 bases and J lost 4, with 14 bases in between. The germline V gene encodes CDR1 KGHSH and CDR2 LQKENI. CDR3 length: 15 amino acids. CDR3 loop: CASSGSGRVTGELFF. CDR3 DNA: TGTGCCAGCTCAGGCAGTGGCAGGGTCACCGGGGAGCTGTTTTTT.